What follows describes a single T cell receptor beta chain. Unique molecular identifiers tagged the TCRbeta library. TCRdb reprocessed the PCR reads with MiXCR, giving one entry per CDR3 protein. This table has about 210,000 distinct CDR3 sequences, about a sixth appearing once. The data were obtained in a study of T-cell reconstitution after alpha-beta-depleted transplantation in children. CDR3 length: 12 residues. V lost 3 bases and J 5 bases, leaving 10 bases between the germline ends. Germline CDR1 and CDR2: GTSNPN and SVGIG (reference sequence). The sequence derives from a male patient aged 2-15 years who had a stem cell transplant for acute lymphoblastic leukemia, so the T cells may come from the graft donor. The chain employs TRBV30 and TRBJ1-2; D is undetermined. The material sequenced was PBMCs, mostly from graft donor cells, taken 360 days after TCRalphabeta/CD19-depleted stem cell transplant. The CDR3 sequence is CAWRREKYGYTF. For the CDR3, the DNA is TGTGCCTGGAGGAGGGAGAAGTATGGCTACACCTTC. Based on the CDR3 plus reference TRBV30 and TRBJ1-2, the full variable domain is SQTIHQWPATLVQPVGSPLSLECTVEGTSNPNLYWYRQAAGRGLQLLFYSVGIGQISSEVPQNLSASRPQDRQFILSSKKLLLSDSGFYLCAWRREKYGYTFGSGTRLTVV.